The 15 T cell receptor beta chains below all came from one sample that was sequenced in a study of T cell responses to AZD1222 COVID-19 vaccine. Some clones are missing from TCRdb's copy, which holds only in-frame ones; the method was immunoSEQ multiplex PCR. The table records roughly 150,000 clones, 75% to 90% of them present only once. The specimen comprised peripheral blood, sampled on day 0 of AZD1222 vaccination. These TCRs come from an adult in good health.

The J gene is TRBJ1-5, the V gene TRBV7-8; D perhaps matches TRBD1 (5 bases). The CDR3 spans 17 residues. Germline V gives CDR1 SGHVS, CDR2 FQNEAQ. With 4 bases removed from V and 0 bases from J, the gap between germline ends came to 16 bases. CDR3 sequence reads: CASSYQPGEDSNQPQHF. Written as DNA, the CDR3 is TGTGCCAGCAGCTACCAGCCGGGGGAGGATAGCAATCAGCCCCAGCATTTT.

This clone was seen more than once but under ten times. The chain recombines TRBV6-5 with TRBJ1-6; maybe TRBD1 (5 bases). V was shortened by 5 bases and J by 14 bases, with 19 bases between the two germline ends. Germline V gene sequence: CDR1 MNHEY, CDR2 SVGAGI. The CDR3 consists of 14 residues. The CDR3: CASSIHRDLRSLHF. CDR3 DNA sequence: TGTGCCAGCAGTATACACCGGGACCTAAGGTCCCTCCACTTT.

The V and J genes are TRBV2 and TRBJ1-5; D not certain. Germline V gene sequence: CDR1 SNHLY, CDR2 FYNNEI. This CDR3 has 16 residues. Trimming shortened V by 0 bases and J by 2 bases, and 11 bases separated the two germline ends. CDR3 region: CASSEARVMGNQPQHF. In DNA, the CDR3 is TGTGCCAGCAGTGAAGCGCGGGTCATGGGCAATCAGCCCCAGCATTTT.

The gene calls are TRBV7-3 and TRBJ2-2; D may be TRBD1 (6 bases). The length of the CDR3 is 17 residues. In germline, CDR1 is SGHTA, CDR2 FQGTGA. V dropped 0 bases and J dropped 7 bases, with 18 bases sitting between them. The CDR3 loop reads CASSLTLNRVSGGELFF. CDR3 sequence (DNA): TGTGCCAGCAGCTTAACACTTAACAGGGTTTCGGGCGGGGAGCTGTTTTTT. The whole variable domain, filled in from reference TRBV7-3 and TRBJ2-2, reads GAGVSQTPSNKVTEKGKYVELRCDPISGHTALYWYRQSLGQGPEFLIYFQGTGAADDSGLPNDRFFAVRPEGSVSTLKIQRTERGDSAVYLCASSLTLNRVSGGELFFGEGSRLTVL.

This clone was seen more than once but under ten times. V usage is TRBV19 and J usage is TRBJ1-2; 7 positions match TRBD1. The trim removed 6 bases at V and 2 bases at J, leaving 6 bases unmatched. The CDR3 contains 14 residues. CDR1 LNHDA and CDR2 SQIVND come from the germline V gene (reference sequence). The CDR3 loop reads CASRNRDSNYGYTF. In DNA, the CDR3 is TGTGCCAGTAGGAACCGGGACAGCAACTATGGCTACACCTTC.

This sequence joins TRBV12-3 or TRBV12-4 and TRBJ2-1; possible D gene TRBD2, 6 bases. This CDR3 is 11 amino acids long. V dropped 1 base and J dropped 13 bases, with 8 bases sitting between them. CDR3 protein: CASSLGTTQFF. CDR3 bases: TGTGCCAGCAGTTTAGGGACTACCCAGTTCTTC.

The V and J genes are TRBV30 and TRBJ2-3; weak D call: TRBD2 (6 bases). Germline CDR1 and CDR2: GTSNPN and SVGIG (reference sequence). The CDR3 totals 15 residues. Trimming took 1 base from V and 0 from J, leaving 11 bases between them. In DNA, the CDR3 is TGTGCCTGGAGTGGGGGGGAATCTAGCACAGATACGCAGTATTTT. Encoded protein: CAWSGGESSTDTQYF.

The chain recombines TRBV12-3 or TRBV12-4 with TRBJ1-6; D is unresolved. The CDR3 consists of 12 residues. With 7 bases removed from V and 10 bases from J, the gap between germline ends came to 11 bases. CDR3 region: CASTPDGSPLHF. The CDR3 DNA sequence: TGTGCCAGCACCCCGGACGGGTCACCCCTCCACTTT.

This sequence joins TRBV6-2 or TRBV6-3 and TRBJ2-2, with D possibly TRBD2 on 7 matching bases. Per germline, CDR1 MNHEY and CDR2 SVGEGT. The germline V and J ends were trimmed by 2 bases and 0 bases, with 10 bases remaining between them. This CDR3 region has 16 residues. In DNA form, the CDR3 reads TGTGCCAGCAGTTACGCGGGGGCCTCGAACACCGGGGAGCTGTTTTTT. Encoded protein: CASSYAGASNTGELFF.

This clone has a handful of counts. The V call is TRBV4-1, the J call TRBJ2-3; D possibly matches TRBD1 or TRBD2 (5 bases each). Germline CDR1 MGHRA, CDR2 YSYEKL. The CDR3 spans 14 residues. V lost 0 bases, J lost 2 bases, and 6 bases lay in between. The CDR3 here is CASSQEGPTDTQYF. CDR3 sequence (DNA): TGCGCCAGCAGCCAAGAGGGACCCACAGATACGCAGTATTTT.

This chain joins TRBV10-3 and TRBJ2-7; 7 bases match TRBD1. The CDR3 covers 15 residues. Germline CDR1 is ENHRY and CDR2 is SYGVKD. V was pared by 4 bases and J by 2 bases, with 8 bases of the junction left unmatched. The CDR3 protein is CAISAHRDSAYEQYF. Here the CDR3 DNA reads TGTGCCATCAGTGCTCACCGGGACAGTGCCTACGAGCAGTACTTC.

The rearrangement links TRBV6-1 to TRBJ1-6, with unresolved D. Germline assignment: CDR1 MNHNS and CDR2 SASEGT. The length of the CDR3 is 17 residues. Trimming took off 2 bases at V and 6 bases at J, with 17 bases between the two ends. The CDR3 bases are TGTGCCAGCAGTGAATTGGGGTGGGTAACAGTTAATTCACCCCTCCACTTT. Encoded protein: CASSELGWVTVNSPLHF.

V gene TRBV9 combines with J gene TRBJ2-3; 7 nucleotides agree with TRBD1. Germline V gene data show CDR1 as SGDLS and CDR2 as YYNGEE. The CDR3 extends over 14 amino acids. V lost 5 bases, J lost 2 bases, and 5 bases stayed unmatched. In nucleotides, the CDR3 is TGTGCCAGCAGGAGGGACAGTTCCACAGATACGCAGTATTTT. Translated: CASRRDSSTDTQYF.

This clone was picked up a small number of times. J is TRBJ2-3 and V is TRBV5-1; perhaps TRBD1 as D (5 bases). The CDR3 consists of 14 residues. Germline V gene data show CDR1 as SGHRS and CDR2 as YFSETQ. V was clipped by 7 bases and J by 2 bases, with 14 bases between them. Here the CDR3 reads CASYRSQTTDTQYF. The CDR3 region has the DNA TGCGCCAGCTACAGGTCTCAAACCACAGATACGCAGTATTTT.

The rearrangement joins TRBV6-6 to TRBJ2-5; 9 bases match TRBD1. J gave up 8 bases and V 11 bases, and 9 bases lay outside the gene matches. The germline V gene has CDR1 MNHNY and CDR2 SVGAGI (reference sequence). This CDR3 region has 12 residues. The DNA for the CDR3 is TGTGCCTCAACTCCGGGACAGGGTACCCAGTACTTC. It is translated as CASTPGQGTQYF.